Presented here are 25 T cell receptor beta chains from one specimen sequenced in a study of cytomegalovirus exposure and HLA in healthy donors. Produced via immunoSEQ multiplex PCR; TCRdb's table is partial and in-frame only. Of more than 300,000 clones in the sample, 86% are singletons; the top ten hold 0.83%. The sample taken for sequencing was PBMCs. These receptors all come from a woman younger than 30 in good health and CMV-seronegative.

This clone was observed a handful of times. J is TRBJ1-4 and V is TRBV7-9; D is unresolved. The CDR3 consists of 12 residues. V lost 3 bases, J lost 5 bases, and 4 bases lay in between. Germline V gene sequence: CDR1 SEHNR, CDR2 FQNEAQ (reference sequence). The chain's CDR3 is CASSFQNEKLFF. Here the CDR3 DNA reads TGTGCCAGCAGCTTTCAGAATGAAAAACTGTTTTTT.

The rearrangement uses TRBV4-1 and TRBJ2-7, with TRBD2 matching 9 bases. Germline V CDR1 and CDR2: MGHRA, YSYEKL. J was trimmed by 6 bases and V by 2 bases; bases with no gene match: 11. The CDR3 runs to 16 residues. CDR3 region: CASSQRFGSGRGEQYF. The CDR3 DNA follows: TGCGCCAGCAGCCAAAGGTTTGGTAGCGGGAGAGGCGAGCAGTACTTC.

V and J are TRBV29-1 and TRBJ1-1, with D possibly matching TRBD1 (5 bases). The CDR3 consists of 12 residues. Trimming removed 3 bases from V and 7 bases from J, with 12 bases in between. Germline assignment: CDR1 SQVTM and CDR2 ANQGSEA. CDR3 in amino acids: CSVDRVWGEAFF. In nucleotides, the CDR3 is TGCAGCGTTGACAGGGTTTGGGGTGAAGCTTTCTTT.

This chain links TRBV27 with TRBJ2-3; D ambiguous. V lost 3 bases and J lost 2, with 6 bases in between. CDR1 is MNHEY, CDR2 SMNVEV, per germline (reference sequence). This CDR3 region has 13 residues. CDR3 nucleotides: TGTGCCAGCAGTTTGGAGCACACAGATACGCAGTATTTT. This sequence encodes CASSLEHTDTQYF.

This clone is a singleton in its sample. The chain couples TRBV28 to TRBJ2-4, with D perhaps TRBD2 (6 bases). CDR1 and CDR2 (germline): MDHEN, SYDVKM. The CDR3 totals 16 residues. Trimming left V 3 bases short and J 0 bases short, with 12 bases between. The CDR3 reads CASSFGGPLAKNIQYF. CDR3 bases: TGTGCCAGCAGTTTCGGGGGACCCTTAGCCAAAAACATTCAGTACTTC.

The V call is TRBV18, the J call TRBJ2-7; TRBD1 matches at 10 bases. The CDR3 runs 14 residues. In germline, CDR1 is KGHSH, CDR2 LQKENI. Trimming at V came to 4 bases and at J to 6 bases, leaving 6 bases not matched to a gene. CDR3 loop: CASSRDRGFSEQYF. As DNA, the CDR3 is TGTGCCAGCTCACGGGACAGGGGCTTTTCCGAGCAGTACTTC. Combining the CDR3 with reference TRBV18 and TRBJ2-7 gives the whole variable domain NAGVMQNPRHLVRRRGQEARLRCSPMKGHSHVYWYRQLPEEGLKFMVYLQKENIIDESGMPKERFSAEFPKEGPSILRIQQVVRGDSAAYFCASSRDRGFSEQYFGPGTRLTVT.

V usage is TRBV6-1 and J usage is TRBJ2-7; 9 nucleotides line up with TRBD1. V gave up 7 bases and J gave up 6 bases; unmatched junction bases: 13. The CDR3 sequence is 15 residues long. From germline, CDR1 is MNHNS and CDR2 SASEGT. CDR3 in amino acids: CASTELVNRGREQYF. The DNA for the CDR3 is TGTGCCAGCACCGAACTCGTCAACAGGGGGCGCGAGCAGTACTTC.

The J gene is TRBJ2-2, the V gene TRBV6-5; D is possibly TRBD2 (6 bases). The CDR3 sequence is 13 residues long. V lost 2 bases, J lost 5 bases, and 6 bases lay in between. Germline V gives CDR1 MNHEY, CDR2 SVGAGI. CDR3 region: CASSYGGTGELFF. As DNA, the CDR3 is TGTGCCAGCAGTTACGGGGGGACCGGGGAGCTGTTTTTT.

This sequence joins TRBV6-6 and TRBJ1-5; D uncertain. V was shortened by 6 bases and J by 6 bases, with 15 bases between the two germline ends. Germline CDR1 and CDR2: MNHNY and SVGAGI (reference sequence). The CDR3 has 14 residues. This CDR3 is CASSLHTGSQPQHF. The CDR3 region has the DNA TGTGCCAGCAGCCTACACACGGGAAGTCAGCCCCAGCATTTT.

The sample holds one count of this clone. The chain combines TRBV30 with TRBJ2-1; D is possibly TRBD2 (6 bases). The CDR3 runs 14 residues. Trimming pared 8 bases from V and 3 bases from J, leaving 17 bases between. Germline V gives CDR1 GTSNPN, CDR2 SVGIG (reference sequence). In DNA, the CDR3 is TGTGCCGGGCGGCGGGGCCCCCGCTACAATGAGCAGTTCTTC. Its translation is CAGRRGPRYNEQFF.

In nucleotides, the CDR3 is TGTGCCACCAGCAGAGAAGGGCGGGTCAATGAGCAGTTCTTC. This translates into CATSREGRVNEQFF. The chain employs TRBV15 and TRBJ2-1; a weak D match, TRBD2 (5 bases). CDR1 is LNHNV, CDR2 YYDKDF, per germline (reference sequence). V shed 0 bases and J shed 6 bases, with 9 bases lying between them. The CDR3 sequence is 14 residues long.

The V and J genes are TRBV6-1 and TRBJ2-3; 7 nucleotides match TRBD2. The CDR3 totals 16 residues. The germline CDR1 and CDR2 sequences are MNHNS and SASEGT. Trimming cost V 4 bases and J 0 bases; bases outside gene matches: 7. CDR3 bases: TGTGCCAGCAGTGCGTCTAGCGGAATAAGCACAGATACGCAGTATTTT. This sequence encodes CASSASSGISTDTQYF.

The chain recombines TRBV29-1 with TRBJ2-4, with TRBD1 identical over 7 bases. Unmatched junction bases numbered 3, after V lost 7 bases and J lost 0 bases. The CDR3 is 13 amino acids. The germline gives CDR1 SQVTM, CDR2 ANQGSEA. CDR3 DNA sequence: TGCAGCGCCAGGACAGGAGCCAAAAACATTCAGTACTTC. It specifies CSARTGAKNIQYF.

This chain joins TRBV27 and TRBJ2-5; D may be TRBD1 (6 bases). This CDR3 comprises 14 residues. The V and J ends lost 2 bases and 5 bases respectively, with 12 bases between them. Per germline, CDR1 MNHEY and CDR2 SMNVEV (reference sequence). CDR3 bases: TGTGCCAGCAGTTTAAACAGGGTGACGGAGACCCAGTACTTC. Its translation: CASSLNRVTETQYF.

The V and J genes are TRBV6-1 and TRBJ2-7; 13 positions match TRBD2. The CDR3 is made up of 15 amino acids. V lost 4 bases, J lost 5 bases, and 5 bases stayed unmatched. From germline, CDR1 is MNHNS and CDR2 SASEGT. CDR3 DNA sequence: TGTGCCAGCAGTGGAACTAGCGGGGGGGCCCACGAGCAGTACTTC. Translating gives CASSGTSGGAHEQYF.

There are many counts of this clone. V is TRBV7-8 and J is TRBJ1-5; 10 nucleotides match TRBD1. V lost 3 bases to trimming and J lost 6 bases; unmatched junction nucleotides: 2. Germline values: CDR1 SGHVS, CDR2 FQNEAQ. This CDR3 comprises 14 residues. Here the CDR3 reads CASSLTGGAQPQHF. CDR3 sequence (DNA): TGTGCCAGCAGCTTGACAGGGGGCGCTCAGCCCCAGCATTTT.

This clone was counted a single time. The chain couples TRBV18 to TRBJ2-2; 14 bases map to TRBD2. The CDR3 has 20 amino acids. Germline V gene lookup returns CDR1 KGHSH and CDR2 LQKENI. V shed 3 bases, J shed 3 bases, and the junction held 12 bases outside the gene matches. CDR3 nucleotides: TGTGCCAGCTCACCCCGAACCGGGACTAGCGGGAGCGGCGACACCGGGGAGCTGTTTTTT. This translates into CASSPRTGTSGSGDTGELFF.

Here the CDR3 reads CASSPISGVYNEQFF. The CDR3 DNA reads TGTGCCAGCAGCCCTATCAGCGGAGTTTACAATGAGCAGTTCTTC. The chain links TRBV27 to TRBJ2-1; TRBD2 is a possible D gene (5 bases). The ends were cut back, 6 bases at V and 4 bases at J, with 16 bases in the middle. Germline values: CDR1 MNHEY, CDR2 SMNVEV (reference sequence). The CDR3 is made up of 15 amino acids.

V and J are TRBV2 and TRBJ1-2; a possible D gene is TRBD1 (6 bases). This CDR3 spans 14 amino acids. From germline, CDR1 is SNHLY and CDR2 FYNNEI. Between the trimmed V and J ends, which lost 7 bases and 3 bases, there was a span of 15 bases. CDR3 DNA sequence: TGTGCCAGCACAGGGGCAGGAAGCCACTATGGCTACACCTTC. Translation gives CASTGAGSHYGYTF.

This clone was seen once. The J gene is TRBJ2-7, the V gene TRBV5-4, with a tentative D call TRBD2 (6 bases). CDR1 and CDR2 from the germline V gene are SGHNT and YYREEE (reference sequence). There are 17 residues in the CDR3. V lost 4 bases and J 1 base, leaving 21 bases between the germline ends. The CDR3 protein is CASSPGTGLTLSYEQYF. CDR3 DNA: TGTGCCAGCAGCCCCGGGACGGGACTGACTCTTTCCTACGAGCAGTACTTC.

This sequence joins TRBV6-5 and TRBJ2-1; 8 bases agree with TRBD2. Germline CDR1 reads MNHEY; CDR2 reads SVGAGI. V was pared by 5 bases and J by 9 bases, with 9 bases of the junction left unmatched. CDR3 length: 14 amino acids. CDR3 coding DNA: TGTGCCAGCAGTGTGCTTCGGGGGGGCGGTGAGCAGTTCTTC. Residues: CASSVLRGGGEQFF.

The chain links TRBV19 to TRBJ2-7; weak D call: TRBD1 (6 bases). CDR1 is LNHDA, CDR2 SQIVND, per germline (reference sequence). Trimming took off 5 bases at V and 2 bases at J, with 16 bases between the two ends. The CDR3 consists of 15 residues. CDR3 coding DNA: TGTGCCAGTAGTGCCCCCGGGACACTTACCTACGAGCAGTACTTC. It encodes CASSAPGTLTYEQYF.

This clone was recorded once. The chain links TRBV27 to TRBJ1-3; possible D gene TRBD1, 5 bases. Trimming took off 10 bases at V and 2 bases at J, with 6 bases between the two ends. The V gene's germline CDR1 is MNHEY and CDR2 SMNVEV (reference sequence). CDR3 length: 11 residues. The CDR3 coding sequence is TGTGCCACGGGGGCTGGAAACACCATATATTTT. As protein: CATGAGNTIYF.

This chain uses TRBV19 with TRBJ2-7, with 10 bases matching TRBD2. CDR1 is LNHDA, CDR2 SQIVND, per germline (reference sequence). The CDR3 has 15 amino acids. The V gene end was trimmed by 6 bases and the J gene end by 0 bases; junction bases not matched to a gene: 5. The CDR3 is CASSLLAGGSYEQYF. The CDR3 region has the DNA TGTGCCAGTAGCCTCTTAGCGGGGGGCTCCTACGAGCAGTACTTC.

This sequence joins TRBV10-3 and TRBJ1-1; no firm D call. The CDR3 is 13 residues long. Germline V lookup: CDR1 ENHRY, CDR2 SYGVKD. Trimming took 4 bases from V and 4 from J, leaving 10 bases between them. The chain's CDR3 is CAISAGESTEAFF. The CDR3 region has the DNA TGTGCCATCAGTGCCGGGGAGTCCACTGAAGCTTTCTTT.